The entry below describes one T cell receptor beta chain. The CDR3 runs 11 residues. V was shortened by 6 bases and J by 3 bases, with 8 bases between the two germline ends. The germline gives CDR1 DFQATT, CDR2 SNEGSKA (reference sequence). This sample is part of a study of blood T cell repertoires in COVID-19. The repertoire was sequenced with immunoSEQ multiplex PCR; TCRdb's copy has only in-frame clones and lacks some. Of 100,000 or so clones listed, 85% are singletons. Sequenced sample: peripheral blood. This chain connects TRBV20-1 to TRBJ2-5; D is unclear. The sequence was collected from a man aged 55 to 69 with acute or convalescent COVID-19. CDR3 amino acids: CSAQREETQYF. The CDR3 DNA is TGCAGTGCACAACGGGAAGAGACCCAGTACTTC.